This entry lists 27 T cell receptor beta chains sequenced from one sample in a study of blood T cell repertoires in COVID-19 (dated by TCRdb to 2018 to 2021). The library relied on the immunoSEQ multiplex PCR assay. Held by TCRdb, this immuneACCESS table contains in-frame sequences only and omits some clones. Under half of the omission traces to an unresolved V gene where checked; the cause of the rest is unknown. This sample is represented by about 200,000 clones; around nine tenths of them were singletons. Approximately 6.2% of the sample is taken by the ten largest. Sequencing input: peripheral blood. These receptors were taken from a man in his 60s who had recovered from COVID-19.

The genes are TRBV28 and TRBJ2-6; D perhaps matches TRBD2 (6 bases). The V gene's germline CDR1 is MDHEN and CDR2 SYDVKM. CDR3 length: 16 amino acids. Trimming removed 3 bases at V and 2 bases at J, with 11 bases between. In nucleotides, the CDR3 is TGTGCCAGCAGTTTCGGAGGGGCGGCTGGGGCCAACGTCCTGACTTTC. Translating gives CASSFGGAAGANVLTF. The full variable domain, completed using reference TRBV28 and TRBJ2-6, is DVKVTQSSRYLVKRTGEKVFLECVQDMDHENMFWYRQDPGLGLRLIYFSYDVKMKEKGDIPEGYSVSREKKERFSLILESASTNQTSMYLCASSFGGAAGANVLTFGAGSRLTVL.

The chain employs TRBV9 and TRBJ2-7; TRBD1 matches 10 bases. This CDR3 region has 16 residues. Germline CDR1 is SGDLS and CDR2 is YYNGEE. The V segment lost 4 bases and the J segment 6 bases; nucleotides outside the gene matches: 13. CDR3 in amino acids: CASSPTTGTGDSEQYF. The CDR3 DNA sequence: TGTGCCAGCAGCCCCACCACCGGGACAGGGGACTCCGAGCAGTACTTC.

The chain carries TRBV11-3 and TRBJ2-2, with unresolved D. The V gene's germline CDR1 is SGHNT and CDR2 YENEEA. CDR3 length: 12 amino acids. The V and J ends lost 3 bases and 5 bases respectively, with 4 bases between them. CDR3 coding DNA: TGTGCCAGCAGCTTTACTACCGGGGAGCTGTTTTTT. It translates to CASSFTTGELFF.

The chain recombines TRBV19 with TRBJ1-2; 7 nucleotides align to TRBD1. CDR3 length: 14 amino acids. V gave up 10 bases and J gave up 7 bases; unmatched junction bases: 15. Germline CDR1 is LNHDA and CDR2 is SQIVND (reference sequence). The CDR3 here is CATRSKPGGFGYTF. The CDR3 DNA sequence: TGTGCCACGCGCTCAAAGCCAGGGGGATTTGGCTACACCTTC.

The J gene is TRBJ1-5, the V gene TRBV27; D may be TRBD1 (5 bases). Germline CDR1 MNHEY, CDR2 SMNVEV (reference sequence). The CDR3 totals 12 residues. V was pared by 1 base and J by 10 bases, with 8 bases between. The CDR3 loop reads CASSLLGQPQHF. The CDR3 nucleotides read TGTGCCAGCAGTTTATTGGGGCAACCCCAGCATTTT.

The V call is TRBV11-2, the J call TRBJ1-3; D ambiguous. V shed 1 base and J shed 0 bases, with 13 bases lying between them. The V gene's germline CDR1 is SGHAT and CDR2 FQNNGV. The CDR3 totals 17 residues. As DNA, the CDR3 is TGTGCCAGCAGCTTAGCCTCAACAGTTCGCTCTGGAAACACCATATATTTT. It is translated as CASSLASTVRSGNTIYF.

This chain uses TRBV24-1 with TRBJ1-4, with a possible D match to TRBD1 (6 bases). This CDR3 is built from 14 residues. Trimming left V 6 bases short and J 2 bases short, with 9 bases between. The V gene's germline CDR1 is KGHDR and CDR2 SFDVKD. In nucleotides, the CDR3 is TGTGCCACCAGTCCCACAGGGACTAATGAAAAACTGTTTTTT. This encodes CATSPTGTNEKLFF.

The chain carries TRBV18 and TRBJ1-2; D might be TRBD1 (5 bases). The V gene's germline CDR1 is KGHSH and CDR2 LQKENI. The CDR3 extends over 12 amino acids. Deletions cut 4 bases from V and 8 bases from J, with 11 bases between. CDR3 residues: CASSRRVGGYTF. In DNA form, the CDR3 reads TGTGCCAGCTCACGCAGGGTTGGCGGCTACACCTTC. The whole variable domain, remainder taken from reference TRBV18 and TRBJ1-2, is NAGVMQNPRHLVRRRGQEARLRCSPMKGHSHVYWYRQLPEEGLKFMVYLQKENIIDESGMPKERFSAEFPKEGPSILRIQQVVRGDSAAYFCASSRRVGGYTFGSGTRLTVV.

This rearrangement joins TRBV5-4 to TRBJ1-2; D might be TRBD1 (5 bases). V lost 10 bases and J 4 bases, leaving 17 bases between the germline ends. The V gene's germline CDR1 is SGHNT and CDR2 YYREEE (reference sequence). The CDR3 consists of 13 residues. The CDR3 DNA follows: TGTGCCGGCGGGAGGGTAGGGGTCTATGGCTACACCTTC. Translation: CAGGRVGVYGYTF.

The chain combines TRBV6-5 with TRBJ1-2, with 7 bases identical to TRBD1. V gave up 5 bases and J gave up 4 bases; unmatched junction bases: 7. The CDR3 loop spans 14 amino acids. CDR1 is MNHEY and CDR2 is SVGAGI in the germline V gene. Here the CDR3 DNA reads TGTGCCAGCAGTATTCAGACAGGGTTCTATGGCTACACCTTC. It codes for CASSIQTGFYGYTF.

The chain links TRBV6-6 to TRBJ1-2, with a tentative D call TRBD1 (6 bases). The CDR3 totals 14 residues. Trimming took 6 bases from V and 5 from J, leaving 16 bases between them. Germline CDR1 is MNHNY and CDR2 is SVGAGI (reference sequence). CDR3 amino acids: CASRVPGVGYGYTF. The CDR3 DNA follows: TGTGCCAGCAGAGTACCAGGGGTGGGGTATGGCTACACCTTC.

The chain uses TRBV15 and TRBJ1-5; no firm D call. V dropped 8 bases and J dropped 4 bases, with 18 bases sitting between them. CDR3 length: 15 amino acids. Germline loops: CDR1 LNHNV, CDR2 YYDKDF (reference sequence). The CDR3: CATQYGGVGNQPQHF. CDR3 in DNA: TGTGCCACCCAGTATGGCGGGGTGGGAAATCAGCCCCAGCATTTT.

The V and J genes are TRBV9 and TRBJ2-7; no reliable D call. V shed 3 bases and J shed 6 bases, with 16 bases lying between them. The CDR3 is 14 amino acids. Germline CDR1 is SGDLS and CDR2 is YYNGEE. CDR3 DNA sequence: TGTGCCAGCAGCGATCCGACTTCTCCCGGCGAGCAGTACTTC. This encodes CASSDPTSPGEQYF.

This chain links TRBV7-3 with TRBJ2-5, with 9 bases lining up with TRBD1. The CDR3 is made up of 15 amino acids. Germline V CDR1 and CDR2: SGHTA, FQGTGA. V shed 3 bases and J 4 bases; nucleotides not matched to a gene: 6. In DNA form, the CDR3 reads TGTGCCAGCAGCTTGGGGGACAGGGCGCGAGAGACCCAGTACTTC. Amino acids: CASSLGDRARETQYF.

J is TRBJ2-1 and V is TRBV4-2; 7 bases are shared with TRBD2. The germline V gene encodes CDR1 LGHNA and CDR2 YNFKEQ. V gave up 0 bases and J gave up 2 bases; unmatched junction bases: 4. The CDR3 consists of 16 residues. CDR3 amino acids: CASSQEERGPYNEQFF. The DNA for the CDR3 is TGTGCCAGCAGCCAAGAAGAGCGGGGACCCTACAATGAGCAGTTCTTC.

J is TRBJ1-5 and V is TRBV19; 8 positions agree with TRBD1. CDR1 is LNHDA and CDR2 is SQIVND in the germline V gene (reference sequence). CDR3 length: 12 residues. With V trimmed by 7 bases and J by 7 bases, 3 bases remained unmatched. The CDR3 region has the DNA TGTGCCAGTAACAGGGGGGGGCAGCCCCAGCATTTT. Amino acid sequence: CASNRGGQPQHF.

This clone was detected only once. The V gene is TRBV7-8, the J gene TRBJ2-3; 10 bases align to TRBD1. The CDR3 loop spans 17 amino acids. Unmatched junction bases numbered 8, after V lost 4 bases and J lost 1 base. Germline V gives CDR1 SGHVS, CDR2 FQNEAQ. CDR3 in DNA: TGTGCCAGCAGCTCCGAAAGGGGGACAGGGGGCACAGATACGCAGTATTTT. It yields the protein CASSSERGTGGTDTQYF.

This clone was observed a single time. The V and J genes are TRBV5-1 and TRBJ2-7; 10 bases fit TRBD1. There are 19 residues in the CDR3. V lost 4 bases and J lost 2; bases outside the gene matches: 18. Germline V gene sequence: CDR1 SGHRS, CDR2 YFSETQ. The CDR3 spells CASSAPAGQGSVMPYEQYF. The CDR3 nucleotides read TGCGCCAGCAGCGCGCCCGCGGGACAGGGGTCGGTAATGCCCTACGAGCAGTACTTC.

The genes are TRBV7-2 and TRBJ1-2, with 8 bases lining up with TRBD1. Germline loops: CDR1 SGHTA, CDR2 FQGNSA. This CDR3 spans 14 amino acids. Trimming took 4 bases from V and 2 from J; bases not matched to a gene: 3. CDR3 DNA: TGTGCCAGCAGCTCCGGACAGGGCAACTATGGCTACACCTTC. It yields the protein CASSSGQGNYGYTF.

J is TRBJ2-7 and V is TRBV5-6; TRBD1 matches 8 bases. The CDR3 consists of 16 residues. Germline lookup yields CDR1 SGHDT and CDR2 YYEEEE. The trim removed 1 base at V and 5 bases at J, leaving 11 bases unmatched. The CDR3 is CASSLLSGTGVDEQYF. CDR3 sequence (DNA): TGTGCCAGCAGCTTGCTATCCGGGACAGGAGTCGACGAGCAGTACTTC.

CDR3 nucleotides: TGTGCCTGGAGTAATTCTTTCTACACCGGGGAGCTGTTTTTT. Protein product: CAWSNSFYTGELFF. V and J are TRBV30 and TRBJ2-2; unclear D gene. CDR3 length: 14 residues. Looked up from germline, CDR1 is GTSNPN and CDR2 is SVGIG (reference sequence). Trimming left V 2 bases short and J 3 bases short, with 10 bases between.

The rearrangement links TRBV9 to TRBJ2-2; maybe TRBD1 (6 bases). V lost 4 bases, J lost 4 bases, and 20 bases lay in between. CDR1 and CDR2 (germline): SGDLS, YYNGEE. This CDR3 has 17 amino acids. CDR3: CASSNPSPGHTTGELFF. The CDR3 DNA is TGTGCCAGCAGCAACCCCTCTCCGGGACACACCACCGGGGAGCTGTTTTTT. The full variable domain, completed using reference TRBV9 and TRBJ2-2, is DSGVTQTPKHLITATGQRVTLRCSPRSGDLSVYWYQQSLDQGLQFLIQYYNGEERAKGNILERFSAQQFPDLHSELNLSSLELGDSALYFCASSNPSPGHTTGELFFGEGSRLTVL.

The rearrangement uses TRBV28 and TRBJ2-7, with D possibly TRBD2 on 6 matching bases. V lost 6 bases, J lost 0 bases, and 15 bases lay in between. The germline CDR1 and CDR2 sequences are MDHEN and SYDVKM. This CDR3 comprises 15 residues. In DNA, the CDR3 is TGTGCCAGCAGCCAGGGACGGCGGGGCTCCTACGAGCAGTACTTC. Residues: CASSQGRRGSYEQYF. Filled out from reference TRBV28 and TRBJ2-7, the complete variable domain reads DVKVTQSSRYLVKRTGEKVFLECVQDMDHENMFWYRQDPGLGLRLIYFSYDVKMKEKGDIPEGYSVSREKKERFSLILESASTNQTSMYLCASSQGRRGSYEQYFGPGTRLTVT.

The V and J genes are TRBV10-1 and TRBJ2-7, with TRBD1 matching 9 bases. V lost 8 bases to trimming and J lost 2 bases; unmatched junction nucleotides: 13. This CDR3 has 16 amino acids. CDR1 and CDR2 from the germline V gene are WNHNN and SYGVQD (reference sequence). CDR3 DNA sequence: TGCGCCAGCGGGGACAGGGTGGCTGGGAGCACCTACGAGCAGTACTTC. This translates into CASGDRVAGSTYEQYF.

V and J are TRBV5-4 and TRBJ2-7, with 7 positions matching TRBD1. The V gene end was trimmed by 0 bases and the J gene end by 2 bases; junction bases not matched to a gene: 2. Germline CDR1 is SGHNT and CDR2 is YYREEE (reference sequence). This CDR3 spans 14 amino acids. CDR3 loop: CASSLDQGAYEQYF. For the CDR3, the DNA is TGTGCCAGCAGCTTGGATCAGGGGGCCTACGAGCAGTACTTC. The full variable domain, its missing parts supplied by reference TRBV5-4 and TRBJ2-7, is ETGVTQSPTHLIKTRGQQVTLRCSSQSGHNTVSWYQQALGQGPQFIFQYYREEENGRGNFPPRFSGLQFPNYSSELNVNALELDDSALYLCASSLDQGAYEQYFGPGTRLTVT.

The chain recombines TRBV19 with TRBJ1-5; a weak D match, TRBD1 (6 bases). The germline gives CDR1 LNHDA, CDR2 SQIVND (reference sequence). The V end was cut by 6 bases, the J end by 2 bases, with 17 bases between. The CDR3 is 16 amino acids. The CDR3 is CASRPPLTGGNQPQHF. The DNA of the CDR3 is TGTGCCAGTAGACCACCACTGACAGGAGGCAATCAGCCCCAGCATTTT.

This chain links TRBV30 with TRBJ2-4, with 7 bases aligning to TRBD1. Germline values: CDR1 GTSNPN, CDR2 SVGIG (reference sequence). CDR3 length equals 15 residues. Germline trimming cut 2 bases from V and 1 base from J; bases unmatched to any gene: 5. The CDR3 sequence: CAWSLPTGAKNIQYF. In nucleotides, the CDR3 is TGTGCCTGGAGTCTACCGACAGGGGCCAAAAACATTCAGTACTTC.